The source of this T cell receptor beta chain is a study of blood T cell repertoires in COVID-19. Study in general: Italy, Spain and the United States were the sources of the convalescent and acute COVID-19 samples. From T cells, B-cell-depleted T cells, or PBMCs came the material, which was cDNA or gDNA.

This clone was seen a single time. Study processing details: It was from reference gene primer amplification that nucleated cell counts were estimated. The table came from immunoSEQ multiplex PCR; TCRdb's copy has only in-frame clones and leaves some out. For V, J and clone size, that table is used; D and trimming come from the DNA. This repertoire shows roughly 190,000 clones, about 85% found once; its top ten account for around 1.1%. The V gene lost 6 bases and the J gene lost 9 bases, with 12 bases spanning the gap. The CDR3 extends over 12 amino acids. The germline CDR1 and CDR2 sequences are MDHEN and SYDVKM.

V gene TRBV28 combines with J gene TRBJ2-1, with unresolved D. Sequencing was done on a sample of peripheral blood. The clonotype originates from a man younger than 45 with acute or convalescent COVID-19. The CDR3 nucleotides read TGTGCCAGCAGCTACGAAGAGCGTGAGCAGTTCTTC. It codes for CASSYEEREQFF.